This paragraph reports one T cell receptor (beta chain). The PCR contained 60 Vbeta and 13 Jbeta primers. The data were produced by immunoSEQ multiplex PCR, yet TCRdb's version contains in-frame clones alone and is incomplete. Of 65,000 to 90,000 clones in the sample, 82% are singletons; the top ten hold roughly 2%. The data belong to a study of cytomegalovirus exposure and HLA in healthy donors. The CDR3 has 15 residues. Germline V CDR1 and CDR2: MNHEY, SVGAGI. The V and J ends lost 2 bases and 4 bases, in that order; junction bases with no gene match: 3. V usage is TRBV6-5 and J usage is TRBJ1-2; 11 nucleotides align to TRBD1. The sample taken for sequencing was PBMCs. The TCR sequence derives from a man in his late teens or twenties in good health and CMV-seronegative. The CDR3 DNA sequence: TGTGCCAGCAGTTACCGGGACAGGGGGGGCTATGGCTACACCTTC. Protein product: CASSYRDRGGYGYTF.